This entry is about one T cell receptor beta chain. Its matching antigen is unknown. The length of the CDR3 is 15 residues. Germline values: CDR1 SNHLY, CDR2 FYNNEI. This specimen comes from a study of cytomegalovirus exposure and HLA in healthy donors. The PCR was carried out with 60 Vbeta primers and 13 Jbeta primers. The method was immunoSEQ multiplex PCR; TCRdb's version includes in-frame clones alone and lacks a portion of them. In the table there are over 200,000 clones, roughly 75% of which are singletons. The study's findings and limits: There were under 200 TCR beta chains listed as cytomegalovirus-associated. The classifier reportedly diagnosed cytomegalovirus status with high sensitivity and specificity. Indistinguishable V segments such as TRBV6-2 and TRBV6-3 were excluded. HLA alleles showed associations with 16,951 TCR beta sequences in a later analysis, at a 0.05 false discovery rate.

Sequenced: PBMCs. The chain employs TRBV2 and TRBJ2-5; 10 bases are shared with TRBD1. Matching the DNA end better, TRBJ2-7 makes the J call doubtful. This TCR was sampled from a woman aged 25 to 45 in good health and CMV-seronegative. CDR3 sequence (DNA): TGTGCCAGCAGTGAGTGGGACAGGGGCTCTTACGAGCAGTACTTC. Encoded protein: CASSEWDRGSYEQYF.